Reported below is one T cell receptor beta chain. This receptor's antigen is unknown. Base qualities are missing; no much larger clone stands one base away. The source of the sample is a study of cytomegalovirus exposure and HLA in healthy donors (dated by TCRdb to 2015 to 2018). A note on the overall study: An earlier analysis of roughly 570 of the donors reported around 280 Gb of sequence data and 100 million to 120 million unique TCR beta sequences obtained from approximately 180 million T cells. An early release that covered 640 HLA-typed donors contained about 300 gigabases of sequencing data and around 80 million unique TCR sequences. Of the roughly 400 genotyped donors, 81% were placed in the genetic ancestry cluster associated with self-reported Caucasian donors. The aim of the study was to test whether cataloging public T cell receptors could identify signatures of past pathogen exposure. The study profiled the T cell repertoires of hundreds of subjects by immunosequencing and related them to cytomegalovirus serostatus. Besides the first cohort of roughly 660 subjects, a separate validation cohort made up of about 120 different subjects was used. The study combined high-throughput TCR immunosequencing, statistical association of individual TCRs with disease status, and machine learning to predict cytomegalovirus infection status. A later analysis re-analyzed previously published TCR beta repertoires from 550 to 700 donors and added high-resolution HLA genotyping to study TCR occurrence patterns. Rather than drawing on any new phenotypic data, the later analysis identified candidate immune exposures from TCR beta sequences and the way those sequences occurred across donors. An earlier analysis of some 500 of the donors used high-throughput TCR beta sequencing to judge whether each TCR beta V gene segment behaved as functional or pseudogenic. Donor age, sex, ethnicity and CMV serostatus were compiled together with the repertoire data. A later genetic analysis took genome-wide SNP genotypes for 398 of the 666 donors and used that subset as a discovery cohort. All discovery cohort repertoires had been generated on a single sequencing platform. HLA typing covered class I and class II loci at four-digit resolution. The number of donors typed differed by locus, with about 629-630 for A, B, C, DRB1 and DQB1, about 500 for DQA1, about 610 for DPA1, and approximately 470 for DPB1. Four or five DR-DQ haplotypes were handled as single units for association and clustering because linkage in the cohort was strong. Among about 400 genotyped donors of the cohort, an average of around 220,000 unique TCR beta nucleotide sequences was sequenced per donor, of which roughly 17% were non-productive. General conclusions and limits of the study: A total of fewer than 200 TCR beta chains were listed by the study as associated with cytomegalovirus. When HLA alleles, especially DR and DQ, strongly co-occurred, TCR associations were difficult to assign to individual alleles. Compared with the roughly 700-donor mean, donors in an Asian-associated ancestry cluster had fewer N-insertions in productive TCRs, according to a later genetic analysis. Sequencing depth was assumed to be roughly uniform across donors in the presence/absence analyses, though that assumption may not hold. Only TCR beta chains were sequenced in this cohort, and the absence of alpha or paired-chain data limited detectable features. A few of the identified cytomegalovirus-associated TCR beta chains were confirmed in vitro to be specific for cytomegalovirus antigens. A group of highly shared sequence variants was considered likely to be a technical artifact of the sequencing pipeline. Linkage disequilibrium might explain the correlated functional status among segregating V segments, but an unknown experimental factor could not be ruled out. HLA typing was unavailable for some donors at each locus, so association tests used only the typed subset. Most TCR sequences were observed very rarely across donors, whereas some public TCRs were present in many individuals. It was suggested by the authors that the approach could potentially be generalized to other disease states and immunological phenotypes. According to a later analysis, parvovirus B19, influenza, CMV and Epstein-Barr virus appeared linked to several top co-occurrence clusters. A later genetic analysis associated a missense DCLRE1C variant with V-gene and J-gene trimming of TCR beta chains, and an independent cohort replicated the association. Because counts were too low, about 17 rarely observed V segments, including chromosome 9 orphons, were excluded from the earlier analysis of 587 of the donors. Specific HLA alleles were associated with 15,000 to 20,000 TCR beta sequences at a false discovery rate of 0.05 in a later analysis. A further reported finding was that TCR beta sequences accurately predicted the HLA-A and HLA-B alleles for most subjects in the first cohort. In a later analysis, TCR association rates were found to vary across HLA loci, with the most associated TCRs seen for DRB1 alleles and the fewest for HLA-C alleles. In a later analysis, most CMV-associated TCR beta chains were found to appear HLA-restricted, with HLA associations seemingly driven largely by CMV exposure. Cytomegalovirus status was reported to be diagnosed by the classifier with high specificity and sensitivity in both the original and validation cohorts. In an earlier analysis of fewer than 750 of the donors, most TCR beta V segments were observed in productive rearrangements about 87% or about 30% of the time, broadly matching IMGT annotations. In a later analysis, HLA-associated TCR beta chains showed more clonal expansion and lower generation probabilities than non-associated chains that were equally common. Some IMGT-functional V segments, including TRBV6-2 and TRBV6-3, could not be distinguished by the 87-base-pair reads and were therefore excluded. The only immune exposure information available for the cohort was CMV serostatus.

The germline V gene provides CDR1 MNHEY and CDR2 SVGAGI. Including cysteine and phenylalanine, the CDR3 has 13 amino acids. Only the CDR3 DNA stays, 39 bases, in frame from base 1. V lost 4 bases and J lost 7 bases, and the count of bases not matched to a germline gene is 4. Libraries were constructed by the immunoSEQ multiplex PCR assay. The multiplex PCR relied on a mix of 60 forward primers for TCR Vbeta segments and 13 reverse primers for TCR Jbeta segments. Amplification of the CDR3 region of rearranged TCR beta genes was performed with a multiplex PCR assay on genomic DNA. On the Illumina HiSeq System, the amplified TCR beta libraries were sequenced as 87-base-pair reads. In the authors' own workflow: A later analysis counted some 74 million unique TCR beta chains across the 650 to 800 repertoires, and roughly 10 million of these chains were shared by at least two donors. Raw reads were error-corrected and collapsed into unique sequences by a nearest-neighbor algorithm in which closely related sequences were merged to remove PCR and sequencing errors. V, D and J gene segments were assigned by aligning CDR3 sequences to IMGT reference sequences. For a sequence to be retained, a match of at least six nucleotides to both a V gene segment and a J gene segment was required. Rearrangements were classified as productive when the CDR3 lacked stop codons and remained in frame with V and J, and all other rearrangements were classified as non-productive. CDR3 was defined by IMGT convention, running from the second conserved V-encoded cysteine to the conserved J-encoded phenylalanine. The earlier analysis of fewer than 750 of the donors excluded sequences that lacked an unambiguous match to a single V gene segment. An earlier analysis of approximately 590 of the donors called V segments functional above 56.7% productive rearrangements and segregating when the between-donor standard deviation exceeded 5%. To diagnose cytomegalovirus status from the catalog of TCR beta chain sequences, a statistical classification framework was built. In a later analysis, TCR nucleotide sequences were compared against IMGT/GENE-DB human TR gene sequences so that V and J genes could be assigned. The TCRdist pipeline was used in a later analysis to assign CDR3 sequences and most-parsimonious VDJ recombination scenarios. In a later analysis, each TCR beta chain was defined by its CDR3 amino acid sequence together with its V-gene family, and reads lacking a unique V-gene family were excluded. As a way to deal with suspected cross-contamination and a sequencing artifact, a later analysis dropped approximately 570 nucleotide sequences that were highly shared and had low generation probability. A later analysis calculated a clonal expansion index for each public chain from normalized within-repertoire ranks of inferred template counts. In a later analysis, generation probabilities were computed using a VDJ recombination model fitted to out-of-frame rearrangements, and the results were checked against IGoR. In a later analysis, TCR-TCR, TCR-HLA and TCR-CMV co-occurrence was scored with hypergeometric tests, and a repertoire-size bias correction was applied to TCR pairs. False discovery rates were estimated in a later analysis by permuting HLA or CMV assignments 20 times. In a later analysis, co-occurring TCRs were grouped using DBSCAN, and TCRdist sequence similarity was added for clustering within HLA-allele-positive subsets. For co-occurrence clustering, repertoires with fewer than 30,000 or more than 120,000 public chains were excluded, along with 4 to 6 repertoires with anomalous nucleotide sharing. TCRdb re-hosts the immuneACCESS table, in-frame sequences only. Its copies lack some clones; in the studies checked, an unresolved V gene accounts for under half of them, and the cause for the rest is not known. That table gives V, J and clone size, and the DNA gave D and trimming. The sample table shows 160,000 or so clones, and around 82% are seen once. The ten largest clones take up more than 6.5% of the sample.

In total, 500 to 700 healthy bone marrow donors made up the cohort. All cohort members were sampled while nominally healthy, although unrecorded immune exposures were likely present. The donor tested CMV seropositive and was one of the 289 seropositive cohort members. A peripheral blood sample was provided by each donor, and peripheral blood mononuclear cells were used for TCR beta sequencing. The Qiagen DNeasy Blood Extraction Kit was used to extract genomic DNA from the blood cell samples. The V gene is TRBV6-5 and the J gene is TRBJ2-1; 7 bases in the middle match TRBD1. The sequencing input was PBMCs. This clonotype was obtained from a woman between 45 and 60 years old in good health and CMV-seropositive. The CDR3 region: CASSWDRRNEQFF. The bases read TGTGCCAGCAGTTGGGACAGACGTAATGAGCAGTTCTTC.